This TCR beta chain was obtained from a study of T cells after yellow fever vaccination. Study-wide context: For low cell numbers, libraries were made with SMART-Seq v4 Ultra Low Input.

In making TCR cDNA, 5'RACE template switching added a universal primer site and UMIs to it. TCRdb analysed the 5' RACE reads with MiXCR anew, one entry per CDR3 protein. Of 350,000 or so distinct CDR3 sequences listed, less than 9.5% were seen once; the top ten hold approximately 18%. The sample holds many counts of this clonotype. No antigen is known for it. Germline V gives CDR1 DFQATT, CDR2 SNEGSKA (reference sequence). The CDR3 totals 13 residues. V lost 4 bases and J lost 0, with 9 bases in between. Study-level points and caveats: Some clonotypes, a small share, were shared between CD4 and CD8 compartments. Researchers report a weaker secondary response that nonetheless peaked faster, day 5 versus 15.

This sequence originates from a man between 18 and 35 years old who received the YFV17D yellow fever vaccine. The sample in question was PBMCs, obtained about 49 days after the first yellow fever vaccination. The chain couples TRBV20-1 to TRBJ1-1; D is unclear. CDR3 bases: TGCAGTGCTAATCCCCAAGTGAACACTGAAGCTTTCTTT. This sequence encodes CSANPQVNTEAFF.